What follows describes a single T cell receptor (beta chain). The antigen is undetermined. This table comes from immunoSEQ multiplex PCR, and its TCRdb copy is limited to in-frame clones, with some not included. The data show tens of thousands of clones, around 78% seen once. The sample belongs to a study of radiation and T cells in renal cell carcinoma. About the research overall: Nephrectomy followed 15 Gy stereotactic body radiation by 4 weeks. The study's findings and limits: From baseline, blood top tumor clonotypes peaked at 2 weeks post-radiation.

V was shortened by 1 base and J by 10 bases, with 11 bases between the two germline ends. CDR3 length: 13 amino acids. Per germline, CDR1 SGDLS and CDR2 YYNGEE. The sample's time point: blood 2 weeks post-SBRT. Treatment reported: 15 Gy SBRT to primary tumor, nephrectomy 4 weeks later. The chain joins TRBV9 to TRBJ1-4; tentative D call: TRBD1 (6 bases). This clonotype originated in a man in his 60s with renal cell carcinoma. The sample in question was blood, obtained from a patient whose treatment included radiotherapy and nephrectomy. The CDR3 DNA sequence: TGTGCCAGCAGCGTAAACAGGGACGGAAAACTGTTTTTT. This codes for CASSVNRDGKLFF.